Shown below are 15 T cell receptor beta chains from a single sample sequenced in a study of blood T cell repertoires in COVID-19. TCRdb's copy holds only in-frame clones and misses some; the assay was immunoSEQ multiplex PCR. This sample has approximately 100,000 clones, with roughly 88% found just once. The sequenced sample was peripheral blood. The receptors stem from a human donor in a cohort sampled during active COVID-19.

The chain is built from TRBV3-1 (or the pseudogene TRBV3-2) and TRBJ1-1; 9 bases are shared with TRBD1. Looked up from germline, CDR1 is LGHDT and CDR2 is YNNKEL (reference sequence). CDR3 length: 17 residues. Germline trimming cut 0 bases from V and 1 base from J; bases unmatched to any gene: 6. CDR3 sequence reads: CASSQEPGTGPNTEAFF. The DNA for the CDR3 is TGTGCCAGCAGCCAAGAGCCCGGGACAGGGCCGAACACTGAAGCTTTCTTT.

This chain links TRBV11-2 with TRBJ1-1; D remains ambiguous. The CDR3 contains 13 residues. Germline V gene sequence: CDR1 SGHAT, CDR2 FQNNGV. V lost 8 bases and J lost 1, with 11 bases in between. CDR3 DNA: TGTGCCAGCTCCCTTGGCCCGAACACTGAAGCTTTCTTT. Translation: CASSLGPNTEAFF.

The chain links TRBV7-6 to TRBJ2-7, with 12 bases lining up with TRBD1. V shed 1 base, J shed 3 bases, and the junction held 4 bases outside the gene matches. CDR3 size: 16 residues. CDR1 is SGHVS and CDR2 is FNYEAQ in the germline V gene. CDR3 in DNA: TGTGCCAGCAGCTTAGTGGGACAGGGGGCCCACTACGAGCAGTACTTC. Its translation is CASSLVGQGAHYEQYF.

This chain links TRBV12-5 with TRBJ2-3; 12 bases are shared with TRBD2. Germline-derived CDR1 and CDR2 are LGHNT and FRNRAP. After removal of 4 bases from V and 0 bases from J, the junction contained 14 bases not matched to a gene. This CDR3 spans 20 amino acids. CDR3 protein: CASGSQIPGLAGLSTDTQYF. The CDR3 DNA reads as TGTGCTAGTGGTTCTCAAATACCCGGACTAGCGGGGCTTAGCACAGATACGCAGTATTTT.

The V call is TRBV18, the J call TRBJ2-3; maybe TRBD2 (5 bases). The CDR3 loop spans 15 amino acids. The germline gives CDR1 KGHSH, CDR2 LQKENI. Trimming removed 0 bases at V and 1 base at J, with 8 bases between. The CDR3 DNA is TGTGCCAGCTCACCACCCACTAGGGGCACAGATACGCAGTATTTT. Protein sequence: CASSPPTRGTDTQYF.

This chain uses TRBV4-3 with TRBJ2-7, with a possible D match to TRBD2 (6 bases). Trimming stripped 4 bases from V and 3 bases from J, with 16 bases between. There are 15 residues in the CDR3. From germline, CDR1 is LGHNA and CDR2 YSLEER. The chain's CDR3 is CASSLGGGPLYEQYF. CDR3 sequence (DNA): TGCGCCAGCAGCCTGGGTGGAGGGCCCCTCTACGAGCAGTACTTC.

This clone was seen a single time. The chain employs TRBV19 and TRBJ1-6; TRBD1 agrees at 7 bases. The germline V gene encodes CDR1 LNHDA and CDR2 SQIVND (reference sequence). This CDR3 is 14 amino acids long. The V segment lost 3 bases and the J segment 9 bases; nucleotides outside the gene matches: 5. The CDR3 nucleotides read TGTGCCAGTAGTATTAAGCAGGGGGGTTCACCCCTCCACTTT. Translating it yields CASSIKQGGSPLHF.

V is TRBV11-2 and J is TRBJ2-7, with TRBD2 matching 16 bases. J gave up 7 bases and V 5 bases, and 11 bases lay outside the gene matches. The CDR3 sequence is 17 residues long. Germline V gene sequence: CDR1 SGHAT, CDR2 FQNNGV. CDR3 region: CASSPGTSGRALEEQYF. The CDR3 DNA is TGTGCCAGCAGCCCGGGGACTAGCGGGAGGGCCCTCGAGGAGCAGTACTTC.

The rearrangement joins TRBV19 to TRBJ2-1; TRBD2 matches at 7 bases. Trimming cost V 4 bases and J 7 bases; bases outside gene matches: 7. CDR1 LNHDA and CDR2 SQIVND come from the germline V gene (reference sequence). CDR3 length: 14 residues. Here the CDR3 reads CASSTPAGVNEQFF. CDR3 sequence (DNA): TGTGCCAGTAGTACTCCGGCGGGAGTGAATGAGCAGTTCTTC.

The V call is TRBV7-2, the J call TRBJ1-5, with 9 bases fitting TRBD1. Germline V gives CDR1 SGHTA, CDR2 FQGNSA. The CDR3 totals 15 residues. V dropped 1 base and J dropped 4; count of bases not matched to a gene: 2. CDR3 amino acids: CASSLVGTGNQPQHF. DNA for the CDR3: TGTGCCAGCAGCTTAGTCGGGACAGGGAATCAGCCCCAGCATTTT.

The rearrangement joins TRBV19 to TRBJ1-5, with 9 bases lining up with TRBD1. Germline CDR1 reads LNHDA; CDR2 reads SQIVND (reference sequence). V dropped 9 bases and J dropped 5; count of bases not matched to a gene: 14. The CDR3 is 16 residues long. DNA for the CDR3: TGTGCCAGCCATAAAGCGGGGACAGGGTCTCATCAGCCCCAGCATTTT. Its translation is CASHKAGTGSHQPQHF.

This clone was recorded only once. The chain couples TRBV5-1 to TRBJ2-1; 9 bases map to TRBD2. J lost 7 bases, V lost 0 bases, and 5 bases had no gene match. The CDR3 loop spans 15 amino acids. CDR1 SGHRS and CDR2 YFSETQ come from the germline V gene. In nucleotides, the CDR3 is TGCGCCAGCAGCTTGGTTAGCGGGGGCCGTAATGAGCAGTTCTTC. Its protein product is CASSLVSGGRNEQFF.

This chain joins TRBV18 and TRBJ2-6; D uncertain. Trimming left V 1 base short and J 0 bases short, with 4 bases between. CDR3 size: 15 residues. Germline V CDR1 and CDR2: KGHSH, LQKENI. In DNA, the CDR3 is TGTGCCAGCTCACCACAGCGCTCTGGGGCCAACGTCCTGACTTTC. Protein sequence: CASSPQRSGANVLTF.

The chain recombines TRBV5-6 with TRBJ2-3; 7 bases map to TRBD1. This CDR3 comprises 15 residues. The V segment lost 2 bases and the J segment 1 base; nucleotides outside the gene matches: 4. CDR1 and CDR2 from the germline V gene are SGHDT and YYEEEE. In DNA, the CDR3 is TGTGCCAGCAGCTTACAGGGGATGGGCACAGATACGCAGTATTTT. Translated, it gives CASSLQGMGTDTQYF.

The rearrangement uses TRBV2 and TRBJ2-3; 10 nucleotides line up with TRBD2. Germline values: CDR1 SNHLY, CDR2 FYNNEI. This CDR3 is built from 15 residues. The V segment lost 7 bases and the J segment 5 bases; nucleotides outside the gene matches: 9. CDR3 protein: CASKRSGGARDTQYF. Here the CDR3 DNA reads TGTGCCAGCAAGAGGAGCGGGGGGGCAAGAGATACGCAGTATTTT.